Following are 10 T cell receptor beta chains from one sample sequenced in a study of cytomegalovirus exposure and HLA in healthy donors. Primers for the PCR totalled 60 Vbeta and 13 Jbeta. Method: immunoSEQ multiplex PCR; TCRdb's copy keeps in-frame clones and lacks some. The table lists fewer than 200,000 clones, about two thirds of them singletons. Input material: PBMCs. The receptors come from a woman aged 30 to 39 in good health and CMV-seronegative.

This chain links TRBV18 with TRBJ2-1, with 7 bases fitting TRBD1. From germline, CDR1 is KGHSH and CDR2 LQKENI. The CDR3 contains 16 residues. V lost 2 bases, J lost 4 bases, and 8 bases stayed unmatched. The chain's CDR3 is CASSPEVTGVYNEQFF. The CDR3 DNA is TGTGCCAGCTCACCAGAGGTAACAGGGGTTTACAATGAGCAGTTCTTC. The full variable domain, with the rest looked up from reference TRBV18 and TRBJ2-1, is NAGVMQNPRHLVRRRGQEARLRCSPMKGHSHVYWYRQLPEEGLKFMVYLQKENIIDESGMPKERFSAEFPKEGPSILRIQQVVRGDSAAYFCASSPEVTGVYNEQFFGPGTRLTVL.

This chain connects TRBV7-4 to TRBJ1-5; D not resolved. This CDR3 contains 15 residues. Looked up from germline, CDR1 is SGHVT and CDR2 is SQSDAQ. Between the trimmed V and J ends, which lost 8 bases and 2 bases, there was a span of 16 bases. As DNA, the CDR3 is TGTGCCAGCCGCACTCGTTTTTTGGGCAATCAGCCCCAGCATTTT. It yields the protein CASRTRFLGNQPQHF.

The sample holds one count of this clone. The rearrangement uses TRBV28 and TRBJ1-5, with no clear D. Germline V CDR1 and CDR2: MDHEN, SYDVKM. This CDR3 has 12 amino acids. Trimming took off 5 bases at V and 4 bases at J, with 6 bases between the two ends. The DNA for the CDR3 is TGTGCCAGCAGTCCAACAAATCAGCCCCAGCATTTT. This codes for CASSPTNQPQHF. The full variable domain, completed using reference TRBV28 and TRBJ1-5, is DVKVTQSSRYLVKRTGEKVFLECVQDMDHENMFWYRQDPGLGLRLIYFSYDVKMKEKGDIPEGYSVSREKKERFSLILESASTNQTSMYLCASSPTNQPQHFGDGTRLSIL.

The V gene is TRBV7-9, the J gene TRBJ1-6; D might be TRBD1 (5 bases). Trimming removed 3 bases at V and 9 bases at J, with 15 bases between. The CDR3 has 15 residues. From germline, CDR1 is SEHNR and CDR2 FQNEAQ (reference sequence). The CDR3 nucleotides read TGTGCCAGCAGCTTGGGAGGGGTGTGGTCTTCACCCCTCCACTTT. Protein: CASSLGGVWSSPLHF. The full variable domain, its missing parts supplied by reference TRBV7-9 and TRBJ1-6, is DTGVSQNPRHKITKRGQNVTFRCDPISEHNRLYWYRQTLGQGPEFLTYFQNEAQLEKSRLLSDRFSAERPKGSFSTLEIQRTEQGDSAMYLCASSLGGVWSSPLHFGNGTRLTVT.

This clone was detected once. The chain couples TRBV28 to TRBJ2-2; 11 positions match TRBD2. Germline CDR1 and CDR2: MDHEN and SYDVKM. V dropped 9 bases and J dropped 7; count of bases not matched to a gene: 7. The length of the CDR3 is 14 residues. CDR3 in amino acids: CASATSGIIGELFF. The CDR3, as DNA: TGTGCCAGTGCGACTAGCGGGATAATCGGGGAGCTGTTTTTT.

The CDR3 DNA sequence: TGTGCCAGTAGCTTGAACACTGAAGCTTTCTTT. It translates to CASSLNTEAFF. The chain employs TRBV19 and TRBJ1-1; D is ambiguous. V gave up 6 bases and J gave up 0 bases, with 2 bases separating them. The CDR3 extends over 11 amino acids. Germline CDR1 is LNHDA and CDR2 is SQIVND (reference sequence).

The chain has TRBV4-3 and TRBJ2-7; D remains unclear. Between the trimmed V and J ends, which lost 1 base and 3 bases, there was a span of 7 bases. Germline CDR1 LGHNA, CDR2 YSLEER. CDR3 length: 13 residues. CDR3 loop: CASSQGLVYEQYF. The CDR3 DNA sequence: TGCGCCAGCAGCCAAGGCTTAGTCTACGAGCAGTACTTC.

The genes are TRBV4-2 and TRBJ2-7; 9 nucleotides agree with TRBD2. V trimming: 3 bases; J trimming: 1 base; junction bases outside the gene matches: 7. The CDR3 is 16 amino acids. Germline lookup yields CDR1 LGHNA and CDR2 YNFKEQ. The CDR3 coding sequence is TGTGCCAGCAGCCACGATGGCGGGGGGGCGTCCTACGAGCAGTACTTC. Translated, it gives CASSHDGGGASYEQYF.

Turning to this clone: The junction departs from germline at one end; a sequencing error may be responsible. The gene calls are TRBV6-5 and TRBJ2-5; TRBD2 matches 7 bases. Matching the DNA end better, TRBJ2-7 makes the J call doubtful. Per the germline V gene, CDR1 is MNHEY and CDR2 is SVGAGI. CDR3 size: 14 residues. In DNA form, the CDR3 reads TGTGCTAGCACCCCTCCGGGGGGCTCCTACGAGCAGTACTTC. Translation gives CASTPPGGSYEQYF.

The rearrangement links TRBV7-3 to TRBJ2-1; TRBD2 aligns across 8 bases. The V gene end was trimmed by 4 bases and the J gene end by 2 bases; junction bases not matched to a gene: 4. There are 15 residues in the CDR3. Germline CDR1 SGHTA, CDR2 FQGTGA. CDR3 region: CASSYIAGPYNEQFF. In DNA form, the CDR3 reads TGTGCCAGCAGCTACATAGCGGGGCCCTACAATGAGCAGTTCTTC.